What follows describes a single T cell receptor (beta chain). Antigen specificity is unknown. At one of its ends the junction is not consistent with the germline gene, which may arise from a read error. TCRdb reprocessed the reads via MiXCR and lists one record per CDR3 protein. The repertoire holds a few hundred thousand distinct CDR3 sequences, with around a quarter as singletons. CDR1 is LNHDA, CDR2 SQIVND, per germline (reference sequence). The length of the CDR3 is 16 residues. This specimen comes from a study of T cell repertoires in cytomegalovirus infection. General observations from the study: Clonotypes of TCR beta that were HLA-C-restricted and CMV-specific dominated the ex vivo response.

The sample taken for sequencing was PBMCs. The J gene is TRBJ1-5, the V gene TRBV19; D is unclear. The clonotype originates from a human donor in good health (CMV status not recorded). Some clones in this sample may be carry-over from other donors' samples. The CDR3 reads CSSSIVGRSENQPQHF. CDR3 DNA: TGTTCCAGTAGTATAGTTGGGCGGAGTGAGAATCAGCCCCAGCATTTT.